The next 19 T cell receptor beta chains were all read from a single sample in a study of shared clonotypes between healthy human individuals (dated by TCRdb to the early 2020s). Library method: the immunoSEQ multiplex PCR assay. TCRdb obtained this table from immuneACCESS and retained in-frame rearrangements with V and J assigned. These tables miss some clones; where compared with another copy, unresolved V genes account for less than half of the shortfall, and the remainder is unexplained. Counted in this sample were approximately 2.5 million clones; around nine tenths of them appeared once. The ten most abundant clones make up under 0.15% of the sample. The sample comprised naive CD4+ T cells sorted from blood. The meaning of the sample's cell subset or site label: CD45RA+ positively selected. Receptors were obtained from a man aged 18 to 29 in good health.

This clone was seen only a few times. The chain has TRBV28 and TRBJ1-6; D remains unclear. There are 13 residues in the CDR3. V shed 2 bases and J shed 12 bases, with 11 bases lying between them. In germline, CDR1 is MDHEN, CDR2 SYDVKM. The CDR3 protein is CASSLSTVQPLHF. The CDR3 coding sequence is TGTGCCAGCAGTTTAAGTACCGTTCAACCCCTCCACTTT.

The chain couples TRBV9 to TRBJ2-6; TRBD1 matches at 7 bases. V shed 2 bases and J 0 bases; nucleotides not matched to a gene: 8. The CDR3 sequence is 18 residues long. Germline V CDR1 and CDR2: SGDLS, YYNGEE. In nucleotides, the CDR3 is TGTGCCAGCAGCGTGTCCGGGACAGAGAGCTCTGGGGCCAACGTCCTGACTTTC. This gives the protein CASSVSGTESSGANVLTF. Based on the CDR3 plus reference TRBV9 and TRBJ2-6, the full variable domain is DSGVTQTPKHLITATGQRVTLRCSPRSGDLSVYWYQQSLDQGLQFLIQYYNGEERAKGNILERFSAQQFPDLHSELNLSSLELGDSALYFCASSVSGTESSGANVLTFGAGSRLTVL.

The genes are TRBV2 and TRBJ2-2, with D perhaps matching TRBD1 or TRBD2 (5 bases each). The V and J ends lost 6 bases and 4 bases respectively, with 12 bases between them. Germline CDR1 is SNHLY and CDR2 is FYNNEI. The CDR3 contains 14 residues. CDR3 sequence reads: CASRVWGSTGELFF. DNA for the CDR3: TGTGCCAGCAGAGTTTGGGGGTCCACCGGGGAGCTGTTTTTT.

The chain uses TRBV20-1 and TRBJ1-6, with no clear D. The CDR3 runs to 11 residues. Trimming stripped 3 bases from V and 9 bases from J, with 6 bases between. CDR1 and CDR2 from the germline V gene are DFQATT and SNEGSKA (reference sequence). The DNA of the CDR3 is TGCAGTGCTAGTTCCACTTCACCCCTCCACTTT. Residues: CSASSTSPLHF.

CDR3: CASSSTRDRPLRNSPLHF. The CDR3 nucleotides read TGTGCCAGCAGCTCAACCCGGGACAGACCTCTCCGGAATTCACCCCTCCACTTT. This chain connects TRBV7-8 to TRBJ1-6; 7 nucleotides align to TRBD1. Germline CDR1 SGHVS, CDR2 FQNEAQ. The CDR3 consists of 18 residues. Losses at the gene ends were 4 bases for V and 7 bases for J; bases not matched to a gene: 16.

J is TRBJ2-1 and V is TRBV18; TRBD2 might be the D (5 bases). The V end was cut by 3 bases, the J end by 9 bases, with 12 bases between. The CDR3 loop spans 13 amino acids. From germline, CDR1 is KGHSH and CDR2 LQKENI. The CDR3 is CASSPSLAGEQFF. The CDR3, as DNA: TGTGCCAGCTCACCTTCCCTAGCTGGTGAGCAGTTCTTC.

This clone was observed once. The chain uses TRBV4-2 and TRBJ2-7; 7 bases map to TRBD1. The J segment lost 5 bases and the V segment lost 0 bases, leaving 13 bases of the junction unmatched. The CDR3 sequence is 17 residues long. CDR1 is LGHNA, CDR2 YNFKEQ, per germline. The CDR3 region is CASSQELTGRGLDEQYF. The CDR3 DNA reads TGTGCCAGCAGCCAAGAATTGACGGGCAGGGGGTTGGACGAGCAGTACTTC.

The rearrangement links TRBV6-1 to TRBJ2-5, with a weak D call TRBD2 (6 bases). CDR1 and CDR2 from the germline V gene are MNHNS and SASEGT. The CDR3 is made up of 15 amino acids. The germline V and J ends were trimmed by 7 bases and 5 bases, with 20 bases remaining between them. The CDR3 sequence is CASTLGQAGRETQYF. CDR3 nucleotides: TGTGCCAGCACCTTAGGGCAAGCGGGTCGGGAGACCCAGTACTTC.

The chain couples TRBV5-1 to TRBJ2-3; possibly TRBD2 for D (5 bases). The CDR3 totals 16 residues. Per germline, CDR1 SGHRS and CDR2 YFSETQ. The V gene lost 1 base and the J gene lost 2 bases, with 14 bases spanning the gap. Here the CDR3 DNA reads TGCGCCAGCAGCTTGCTGGCTAGCATTACCACAGATACGCAGTATTTT. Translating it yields CASSLLASITTDTQYF.

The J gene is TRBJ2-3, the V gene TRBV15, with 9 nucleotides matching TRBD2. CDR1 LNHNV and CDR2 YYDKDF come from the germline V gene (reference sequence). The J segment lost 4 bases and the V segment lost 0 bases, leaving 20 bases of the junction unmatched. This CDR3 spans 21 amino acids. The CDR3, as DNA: TGTGCCACCAGCAGAGAAATCCCTAGCGGGAACTGGCCCGGTGCGGCAGATACGCAGTATTTT. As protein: CATSREIPSGNWPGAADTQYF.

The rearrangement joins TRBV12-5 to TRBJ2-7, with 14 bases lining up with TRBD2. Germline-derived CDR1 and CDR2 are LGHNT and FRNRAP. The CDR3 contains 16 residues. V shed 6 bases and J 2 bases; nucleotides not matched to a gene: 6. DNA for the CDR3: TGTGCTAGTGGCCTCGGGACTAGCGGGAGACCCTACGAGCAGTACTTC. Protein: CASGLGTSGRPYEQYF.

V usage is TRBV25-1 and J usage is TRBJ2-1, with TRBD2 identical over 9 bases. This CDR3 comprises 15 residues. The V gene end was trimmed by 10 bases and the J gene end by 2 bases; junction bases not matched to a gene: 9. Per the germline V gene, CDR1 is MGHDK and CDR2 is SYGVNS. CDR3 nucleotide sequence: TGTGCCACCGCTCGCCTAGCGGGGCCCTACAATGAGCAGTTCTTC. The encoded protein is CATARLAGPYNEQFF.

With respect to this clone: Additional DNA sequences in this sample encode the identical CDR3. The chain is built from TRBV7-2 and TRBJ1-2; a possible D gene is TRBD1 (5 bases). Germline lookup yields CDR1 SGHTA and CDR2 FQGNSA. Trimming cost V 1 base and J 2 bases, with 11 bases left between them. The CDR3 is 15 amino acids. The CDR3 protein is CASSLEGRANYGYTF. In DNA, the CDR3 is TGTGCCAGCAGCTTAGAAGGCAGGGCCAACTATGGCTACACCTTC.

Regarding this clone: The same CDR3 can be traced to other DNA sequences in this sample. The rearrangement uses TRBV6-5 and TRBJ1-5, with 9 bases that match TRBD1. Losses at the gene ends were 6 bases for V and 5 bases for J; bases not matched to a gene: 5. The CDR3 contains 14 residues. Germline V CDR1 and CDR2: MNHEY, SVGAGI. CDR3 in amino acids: CASSAGTGHQPQHF. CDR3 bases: TGTGCCAGCAGCGCCGGGACAGGGCATCAGCCCCAGCATTTT.

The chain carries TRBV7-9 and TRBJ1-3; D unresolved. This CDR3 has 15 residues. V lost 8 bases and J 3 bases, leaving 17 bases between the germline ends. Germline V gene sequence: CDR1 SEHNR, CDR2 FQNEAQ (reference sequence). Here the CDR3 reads CASAAWPSGGNTIYF. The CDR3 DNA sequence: TGTGCCAGCGCCGCGTGGCCGTCGGGTGGAAACACCATATATTTT.

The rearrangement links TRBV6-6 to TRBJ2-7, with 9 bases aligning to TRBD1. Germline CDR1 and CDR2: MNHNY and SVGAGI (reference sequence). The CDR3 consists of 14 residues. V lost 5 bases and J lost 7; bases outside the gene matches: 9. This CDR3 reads CASSDLQGAQEQYF. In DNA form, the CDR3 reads TGTGCCAGCAGTGACTTACAGGGGGCGCAAGAGCAGTACTTC.

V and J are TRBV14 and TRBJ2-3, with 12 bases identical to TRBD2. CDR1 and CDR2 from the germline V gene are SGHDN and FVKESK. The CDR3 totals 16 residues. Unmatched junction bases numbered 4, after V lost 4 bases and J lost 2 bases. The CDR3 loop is CASSRGLAGFTDTQYF. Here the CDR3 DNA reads TGTGCCAGCAGCCGTGGACTAGCGGGGTTCACAGATACGCAGTATTTT.

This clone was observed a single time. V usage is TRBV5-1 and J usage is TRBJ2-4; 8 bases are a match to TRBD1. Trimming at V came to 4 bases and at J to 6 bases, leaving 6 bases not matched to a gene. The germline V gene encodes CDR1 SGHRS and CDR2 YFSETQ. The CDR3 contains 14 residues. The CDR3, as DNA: TGCGCCAGCAGCAGACAGGGGCTGGGAAACATTCAGTACTTC. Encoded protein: CASSRQGLGNIQYF.

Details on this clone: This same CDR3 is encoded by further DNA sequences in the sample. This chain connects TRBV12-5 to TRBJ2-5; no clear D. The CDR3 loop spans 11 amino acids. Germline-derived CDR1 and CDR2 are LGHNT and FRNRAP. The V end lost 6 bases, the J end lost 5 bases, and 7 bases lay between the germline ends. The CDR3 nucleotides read TGTGCTAGTGGCTTCGGGGAGACCCAGTACTTC. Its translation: CASGFGETQYF.